This T cell receptor (beta chain) was identified in a study of cytomegalovirus exposure and HLA in healthy donors (dated 2017 in TCRdb). As for the study more broadly: In an earlier analysis of around 540 of the donors, 250 to 300 Gb of sequence data and 117 million unique TCR beta sequences from 180 million or so T cells were reported. In a later analysis, previously published TCR beta repertoires from roughly 710 donors were re-analyzed and high-resolution HLA genotyping was added so that TCR occurrence patterns could be studied. In addition to the first cohort of roughly 700 subjects, a separate validation cohort of 100 to 150 different subjects was used. Both class I and class II loci were covered by HLA typing, at four-digit resolution. On average, roughly 240,000 unique TCR beta nucleotide sequences were sequenced per donor among some 420 genotyped donors of the cohort, with around 19% of those sequences being non-productive. Donor age, sex, ethnicity and CMV serostatus were compiled together with the repertoire data. The study was designed to test whether signatures of past pathogen exposure could be identified by cataloging public T cell receptors. About five DR-DQ haplotypes were handled as single units for association and clustering because linkage in the cohort was strong. Every discovery cohort repertoire had been produced on one sequencing platform. A later genetic analysis took genome-wide SNP genotypes for 398 of the 666 donors and used that subset as a discovery cohort. Typing coverage differed by locus: A, B, C, DRB1 and DQB1 were typed in roughly 620-630 donors, DQA1 in about 500, DPA1 in some 610, and DPB1 in 472. In an earlier analysis of 500 to 650 of the donors, high-throughput TCR beta sequencing was used to judge whether each TCR beta V gene segment behaved as functional or pseudogenic. Of the 350 to 400 genotyped donors, approximately 83% fell in the genetic ancestry cluster associated with self-reported Caucasian donors. The study used immunosequencing to profile the T cell repertoires of 670 or so subjects and linked those repertoires to cytomegalovirus serostatus. In the later analysis, no new phenotypic data were used to find candidate immune exposures; instead, reliance was placed on TCR beta sequences and their occurrence across donors. An early release covering roughly 600 HLA-typed donors comprised about 300 gigabases of sequencing data and tens of millions of unique TCR sequences. To predict cytomegalovirus infection status, the study brought together high-throughput TCR immunosequencing, statistical association of individual TCRs with disease status, and machine learning.

Summary of the overall study and its limitations: In a later analysis, HLA-associated TCR beta chains were found to be more clonally expanded and to have lower generation probabilities than equally common non-associated chains. Approximately 16 rarely observed V segments, including chromosome 9 orphons, were excluded from the earlier analysis of a few hundred of the donors because counts were too low. A further reported finding was that TCR beta sequences accurately predicted the HLA-A and HLA-B alleles for most subjects in the first cohort. In a later analysis, around 17,000 TCR beta sequences were associated with specific HLA alleles at a false discovery rate of 0.05. In a later analysis, the rate of TCR association differed among HLA loci, with DRB1 alleles having the most associated TCRs and HLA-C alleles having the fewest. The 87-base-pair reads could not distinguish some IMGT-functional V segments, including TRBV6-2 and TRBV6-3, so those segments were excluded. In a later genetic analysis, fewer N-insertions in productive TCRs were reported among donors in an Asian-associated ancestry cluster than the roughly 700-donor mean. In a later analysis, several top co-occurrence clusters were reported to appear linked to parvovirus B19, influenza, CMV and Epstein-Barr virus. CMV serostatus was the only immune exposure information available for the cohort. Correlated functional status among segregating V segments might reflect linkage disequilibrium, but an unknown experimental factor could not be ruled out. Because some donors lacked HLA typing at each locus, the association tests relied only on the typed subset. Presence/absence analyses assumed roughly uniform sequencing depth across donors, an assumption that may not hold. In this cohort, only TCR beta chains were sequenced, and detectable features were limited by the absence of alpha or paired-chain data. In an earlier analysis of under 600 of the donors, most TCR beta V segments were observed in productive rearrangements about 90% or about 30% of the time, broadly matching IMGT annotations. It was suggested by the authors that the approach could potentially be generalized to other disease states and immunological phenotypes. A cluster of highly shared sequence variants was judged likely to be a technical artifact of the sequencing pipeline. A few of the identified cytomegalovirus-associated TCR beta chains were confirmed in vitro to be specific for cytomegalovirus antigens. The classifier was reported to diagnose cytomegalovirus status with high specificity and sensitivity in both the original cohort and the validation cohort. A total of fewer than 200 TCR beta chains were listed by the study as associated with cytomegalovirus. When HLA alleles, especially DR and DQ, strongly co-occurred, attributing TCR associations to individual alleles was difficult. A later genetic analysis associated a missense DCLRE1C variant with V-gene and J-gene trimming of TCR beta chains, and an independent cohort replicated the association. While some public TCRs were present in many individuals, most TCR sequences turned up only very rarely across donors. A later analysis found that most CMV-associated TCR beta chains appeared HLA-restricted, with HLA associations seemingly driven largely by CMV exposure.

The CDR3, cysteine through phenylalanine, is 14 amino acids long. The read is trimmed to its CDR3 DNA, 42 bases read in frame from base 1. The V end gives up 9 bases and the J end 0 bases, leaving 4 bases in the junction not matched to a gene. Taken from the germline V gene (reference sequence), the CDR1 and CDR2 loops are LNHDA and SQIVND. The cohort comprised hundreds of healthy bone marrow donors. At the time of sampling, all cohort members were nominally healthy, though unrecorded immune exposures were likely present. The donor tested CMV seronegative and was one of the 352 seronegative cohort members. A peripheral blood sample was provided by each donor, and peripheral blood mononuclear cells were used for TCR beta sequencing. Genomic DNA was extracted from the blood cell samples with the Qiagen DNeasy Blood Extraction Kit. The method was the immunoSEQ multiplex PCR assay. A mixture of 60 forward primers for TCR Vbeta segments and 13 reverse primers for TCR Jbeta segments was used in the multiplex PCR. The CDR3 region of rearranged TCR beta genes was amplified from genomic DNA with a multiplex PCR assay. The Illumina HiSeq System was used to sequence the amplified TCR beta libraries as 87-base-pair reads. From the authors' description of their analysis: A later analysis counted 75 million to 100 million unique TCR beta chains across the 550 to 800 repertoires, and roughly 9.9 million of these chains were shared by at least two donors. Raw reads were error-corrected and collapsed into unique sequences by a nearest-neighbor algorithm in which closely related sequences were merged to remove PCR and sequencing errors. Alignment of CDR3 sequences to IMGT reference sequences was used to assign V, D and J gene segments. For a sequence to be retained, at least a six-nucleotide match to both a V gene segment and a J gene segment was required. A rearrangement counted as productive if the CDR3 had no stop codons and remained in frame with V and J, and every other rearrangement counted as non-productive. Following IMGT convention, CDR3 was defined as the stretch from the second conserved V-encoded cysteine to the conserved J-encoded phenylalanine. The earlier analysis of about 500 of the donors excluded sequences that lacked an unambiguous match to a single V gene segment. In an earlier analysis of 587 of the donors, a V segment was called functional when productive rearrangements were above 56.7%, and segregating when the standard deviation between donors exceeded 5%. A statistical classification framework was developed to diagnose cytomegalovirus status using the catalog of TCR beta chain sequences. A later analysis assigned V and J genes by comparing TCR nucleotide sequences with IMGT/GENE-DB human TR gene sequences. The TCRdist pipeline was used in a later analysis to assign CDR3 sequences and most-parsimonious VDJ recombination scenarios. A later analysis defined each TCR beta chain by its CDR3 amino acid sequence plus V-gene family, and excluded reads lacking a unique V-gene family. In a later analysis, 450 to 600 highly shared, low-generation-probability nucleotide sequences were removed to address suspected cross-contamination and a sequencing artifact. For each public chain, a later analysis derived a clonal expansion index from normalized ranks of inferred template counts within each repertoire. In a later analysis, generation probabilities were computed with a VDJ recombination model fitted to out-of-frame rearrangements, and the resulting probabilities were checked against IGoR. Hypergeometric tests were used in a later analysis to score TCR-TCR, TCR-HLA and TCR-CMV co-occurrence, with a repertoire-size bias correction applied to the TCR pairs. To estimate false discovery rates, a later analysis permuted the HLA or CMV assignments 20 times. A later analysis grouped co-occurring TCRs with DBSCAN, adding TCRdist sequence similarity when clustering within HLA-allele-positive subsets. For co-occurrence clustering, repertoires with fewer than 30,000 or more than 120,000 public chains were excluded, along with four to six repertoires with anomalous nucleotide sharing. TCRdb mirrors the immuneACCESS table, restricted to in-frame sequences. Some clones are absent from its copies; in checked studies, under half trace to an unresolved V gene, and the reason for the others is unknown. The DNA was the basis for D and trimming; V, J and clone size are from that table. For this sample the table gives 150,000 to 200,000 clones, of which under 85% were detected only once. Approximately 1.6% of the sample goes to the ten largest clones.

In the case of this clone: What antigen it recognizes has not been identified. The input lacks base qualities; no much larger clone sits a single base away.

The chain was built from TRBV19 and TRBJ1-5; TRBD1 agrees with 8 junctional bases. Material: PBMCs. The sequence derives from a woman aged 30 to 39 in good health and CMV-seronegative. The base sequence is TGTGCCAGCAGGACAGGGTATAGCAATCAGCCCCAGCATTTT. Its amino acids are CASRTGYSNQPQHF.